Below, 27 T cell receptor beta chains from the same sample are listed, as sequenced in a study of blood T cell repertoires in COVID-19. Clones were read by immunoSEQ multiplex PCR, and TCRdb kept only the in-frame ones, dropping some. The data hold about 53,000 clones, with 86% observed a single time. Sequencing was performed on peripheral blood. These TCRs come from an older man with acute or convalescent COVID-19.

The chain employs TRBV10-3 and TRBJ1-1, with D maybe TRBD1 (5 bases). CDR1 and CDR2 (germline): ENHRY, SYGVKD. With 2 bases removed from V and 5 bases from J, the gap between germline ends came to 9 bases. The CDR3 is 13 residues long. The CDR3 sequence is CAISEPGVTEAFF. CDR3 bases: TGTGCCATCAGTGAGCCGGGGGTAACTGAAGCTTTCTTT.

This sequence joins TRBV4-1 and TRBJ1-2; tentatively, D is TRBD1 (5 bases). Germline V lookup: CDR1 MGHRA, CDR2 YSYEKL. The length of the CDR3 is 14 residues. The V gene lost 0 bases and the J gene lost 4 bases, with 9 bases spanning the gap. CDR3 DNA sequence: TGCGCCAGCAGCCAAGACGGGGGTAGCTATGGCTACACCTTC. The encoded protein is CASSQDGGSYGYTF.

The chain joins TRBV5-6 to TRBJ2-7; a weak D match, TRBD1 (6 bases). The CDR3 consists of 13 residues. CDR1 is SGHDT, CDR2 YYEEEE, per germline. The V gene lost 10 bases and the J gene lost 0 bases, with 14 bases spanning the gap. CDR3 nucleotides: TGTGCCGCAGGTAGGGGGATCTCCTACGAGCAGTACTTC. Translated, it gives CAAGRGISYEQYF.

The CDR3 coding sequence is TGTGCCTCCAAGGAAGCGGGGGGAATGGGAAACACCATATATTTT. Protein sequence: CASKEAGGMGNTIYF. The chain uses TRBV6-5 and TRBJ1-3; maybe TRBD1 (5 bases). The CDR3 has 15 amino acids. The germline V gene encodes CDR1 MNHEY and CDR2 SVGAGI. V lost 11 bases, J lost 4 bases, and 21 bases lay in between.

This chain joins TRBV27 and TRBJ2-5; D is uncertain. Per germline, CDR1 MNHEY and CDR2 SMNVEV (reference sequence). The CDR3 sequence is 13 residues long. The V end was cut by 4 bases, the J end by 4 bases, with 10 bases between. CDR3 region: CASSSPGRETQYF. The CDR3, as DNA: TGTGCCAGCAGTTCGCCAGGTCGAGAGACCCAGTACTTC.

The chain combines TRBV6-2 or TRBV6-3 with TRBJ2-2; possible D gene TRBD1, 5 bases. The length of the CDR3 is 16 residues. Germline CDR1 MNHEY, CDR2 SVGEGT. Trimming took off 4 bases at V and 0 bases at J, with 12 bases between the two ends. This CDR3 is CASSSGQASNTGELFF. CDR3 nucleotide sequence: TGTGCCAGCAGTTCCGGACAAGCTTCGAACACCGGGGAGCTGTTTTTT.

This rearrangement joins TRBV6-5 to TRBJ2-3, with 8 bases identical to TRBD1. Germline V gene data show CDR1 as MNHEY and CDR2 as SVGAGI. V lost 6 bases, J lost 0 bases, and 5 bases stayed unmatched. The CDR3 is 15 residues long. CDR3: CASRIDRGSTDTQYF. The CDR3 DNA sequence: TGTGCCAGCAGGATAGACAGGGGAAGCACAGATACGCAGTATTTT.

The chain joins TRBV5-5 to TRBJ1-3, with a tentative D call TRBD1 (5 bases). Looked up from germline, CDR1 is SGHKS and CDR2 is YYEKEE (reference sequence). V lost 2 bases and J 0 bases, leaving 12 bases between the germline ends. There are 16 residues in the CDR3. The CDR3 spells CASSFKGRGSGNTIYF. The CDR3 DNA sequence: TGTGCCAGCAGCTTTAAGGGAAGGGGCTCTGGAAACACCATATATTTT.

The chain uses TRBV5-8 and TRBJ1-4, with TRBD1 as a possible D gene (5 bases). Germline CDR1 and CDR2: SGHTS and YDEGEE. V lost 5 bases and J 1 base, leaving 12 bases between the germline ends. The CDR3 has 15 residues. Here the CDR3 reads CASRPRQRTNEKLFF. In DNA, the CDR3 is TGTGCCAGCAGACCACGACAGAGAACTAATGAAAAACTGTTTTTT.

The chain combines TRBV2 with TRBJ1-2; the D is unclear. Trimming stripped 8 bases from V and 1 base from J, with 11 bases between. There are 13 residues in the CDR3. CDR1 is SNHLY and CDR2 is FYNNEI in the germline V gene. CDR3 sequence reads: CASASLSNYGYTF. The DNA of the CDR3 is TGTGCCAGCGCCTCTTTGAGTAACTATGGCTACACCTTC. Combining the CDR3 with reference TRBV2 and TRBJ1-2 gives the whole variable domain EPEVTQTPSHQVTQMGQEVILRCVPISNHLYFYWYRQILGQKVEFLVSFYNNEISEKSEIFDDQFSVERPDGSNFTLKIRSTKLEDSAMYFCASASLSNYGYTFGSGTRLTVV.

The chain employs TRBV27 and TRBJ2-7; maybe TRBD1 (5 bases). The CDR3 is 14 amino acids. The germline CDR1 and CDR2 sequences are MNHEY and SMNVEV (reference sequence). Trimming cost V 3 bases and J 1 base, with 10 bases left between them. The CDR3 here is CASSLTVLSYEQYF. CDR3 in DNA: TGTGCCAGCAGTTTGACAGTGCTATCCTACGAGCAGTACTTC.

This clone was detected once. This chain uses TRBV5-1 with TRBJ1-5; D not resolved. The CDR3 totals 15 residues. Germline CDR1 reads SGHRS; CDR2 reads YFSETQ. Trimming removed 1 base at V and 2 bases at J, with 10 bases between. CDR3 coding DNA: TGCGCCAGCAGCTTGCCGAACGAGGGCAATCAGCCCCAGCATTTT. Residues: CASSLPNEGNQPQHF.

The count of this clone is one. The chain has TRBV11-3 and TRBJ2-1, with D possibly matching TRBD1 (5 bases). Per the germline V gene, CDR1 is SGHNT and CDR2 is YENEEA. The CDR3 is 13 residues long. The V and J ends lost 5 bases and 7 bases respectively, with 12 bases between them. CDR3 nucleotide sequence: TGTGCCAGCAGCCCCGGACACCAGAATGAGCAGTTCTTC. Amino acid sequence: CASSPGHQNEQFF.

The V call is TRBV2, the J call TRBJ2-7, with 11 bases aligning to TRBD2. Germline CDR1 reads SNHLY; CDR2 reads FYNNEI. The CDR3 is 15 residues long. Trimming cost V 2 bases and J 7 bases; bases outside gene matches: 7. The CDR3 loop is CASSEMVAGGGEQYF. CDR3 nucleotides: TGTGCCAGCAGTGAAATGGTAGCGGGAGGGGGGGAGCAGTACTTC. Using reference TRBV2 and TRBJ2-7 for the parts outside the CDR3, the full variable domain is EPEVTQTPSHQVTQMGQEVILRCVPISNHLYFYWYRQILGQKVEFLVSFYNNEISEKSEIFDDQFSVERPDGSNFTLKIRSTKLEDSAMYFCASSEMVAGGGEQYFGPGTRLTVT.

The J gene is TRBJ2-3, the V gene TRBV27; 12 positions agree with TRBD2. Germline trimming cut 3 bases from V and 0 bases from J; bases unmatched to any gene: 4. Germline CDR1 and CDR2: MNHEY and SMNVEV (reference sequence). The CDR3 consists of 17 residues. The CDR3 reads CASSFASGGASTDTQYF. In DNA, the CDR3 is TGTGCCAGCAGTTTTGCTAGCGGGGGGGCTAGCACAGATACGCAGTATTTT.

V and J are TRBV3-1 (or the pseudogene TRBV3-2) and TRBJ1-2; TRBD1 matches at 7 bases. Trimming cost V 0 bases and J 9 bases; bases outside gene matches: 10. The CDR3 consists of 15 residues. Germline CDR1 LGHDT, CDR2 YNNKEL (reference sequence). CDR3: CASSQDKATGVSYTF. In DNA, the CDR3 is TGTGCCAGCAGCCAAGATAAGGCCACAGGGGTTAGCTACACCTTC.

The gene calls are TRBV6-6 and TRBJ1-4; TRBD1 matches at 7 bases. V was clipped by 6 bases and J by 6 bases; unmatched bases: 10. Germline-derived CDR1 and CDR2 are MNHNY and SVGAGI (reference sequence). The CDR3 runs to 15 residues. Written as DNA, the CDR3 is TGTGCCAGCAGGCGCGACAGGGCTTTAGATGAAAAACTGTTTTTT. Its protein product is CASRRDRALDEKLFF.

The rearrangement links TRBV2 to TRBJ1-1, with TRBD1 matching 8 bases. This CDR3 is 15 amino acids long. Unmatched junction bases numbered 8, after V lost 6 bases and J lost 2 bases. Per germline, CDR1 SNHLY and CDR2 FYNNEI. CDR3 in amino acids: CASRGDRNTNTEAFF. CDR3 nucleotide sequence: TGTGCCAGCAGGGGGGACAGGAATACTAACACTGAAGCTTTCTTT.

The CDR3 reads CASSVSIATHNNEQFF. CDR3 coding DNA: TGTGCCAGCAGCGTATCCATAGCGACCCATAACAATGAGCAGTTCTTC. V is TRBV9 and J is TRBJ2-1; TRBD2 might be the D (5 bases). Germline loops: CDR1 SGDLS, CDR2 YYNGEE. The germline V and J ends were trimmed by 1 base and 5 bases, with 16 bases remaining between them. This CDR3 spans 16 amino acids.

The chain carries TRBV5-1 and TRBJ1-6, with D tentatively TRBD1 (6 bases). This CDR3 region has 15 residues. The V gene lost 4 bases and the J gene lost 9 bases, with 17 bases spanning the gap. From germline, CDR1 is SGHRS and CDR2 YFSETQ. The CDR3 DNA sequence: TGCGCCAGCAGCCTGGGGGACACTCGGGCTTCACCCCTCCACTTT. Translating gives CASSLGDTRASPLHF.

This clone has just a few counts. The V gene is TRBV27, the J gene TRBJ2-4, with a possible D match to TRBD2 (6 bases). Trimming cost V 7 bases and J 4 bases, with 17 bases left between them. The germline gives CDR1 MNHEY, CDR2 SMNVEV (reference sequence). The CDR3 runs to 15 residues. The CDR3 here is CASMYGGQGKNIQYF. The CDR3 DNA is TGTGCCAGCATGTATGGAGGGCAGGGAAAAAACATTCAGTACTTC.

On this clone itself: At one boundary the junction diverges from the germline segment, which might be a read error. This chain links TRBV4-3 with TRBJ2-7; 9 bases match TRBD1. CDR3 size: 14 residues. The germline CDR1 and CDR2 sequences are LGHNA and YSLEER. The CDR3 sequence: CASSTRTGEVFRHF. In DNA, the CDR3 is TGCGCCAGCAGCACCCGGACAGGGGAAGTTTTCAGGCACTTC.

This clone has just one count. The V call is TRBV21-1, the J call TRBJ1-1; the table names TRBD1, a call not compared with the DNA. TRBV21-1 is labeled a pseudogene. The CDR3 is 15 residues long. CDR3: CASSKVHVKAGEAFF. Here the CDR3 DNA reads TGTGCCAGCAGCAAAGTACATGTGAAGGCAGGGGAAGCTTTCTTT.

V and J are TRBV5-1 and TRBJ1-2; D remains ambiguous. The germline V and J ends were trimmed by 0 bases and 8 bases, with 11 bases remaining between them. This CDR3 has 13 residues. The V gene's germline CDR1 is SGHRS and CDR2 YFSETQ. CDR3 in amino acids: CASSLAGTWGYTF. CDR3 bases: TGCGCCAGCAGCTTGGCGGGAACCTGGGGCTACACCTTC. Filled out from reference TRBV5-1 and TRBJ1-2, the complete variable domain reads KAGVTQTPRYLIKTRGQQVTLSCSPISGHRSVSWYQQTPGQGLQFLFEYFSETQRNKGNFPGRFSGRQFSNSRSEMNVSTLELGDSALYLCASSLAGTWGYTFGSGTRLTVV.

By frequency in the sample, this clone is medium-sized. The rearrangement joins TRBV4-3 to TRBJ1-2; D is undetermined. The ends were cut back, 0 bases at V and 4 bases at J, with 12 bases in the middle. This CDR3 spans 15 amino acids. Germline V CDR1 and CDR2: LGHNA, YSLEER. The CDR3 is CASSQDTAGAYGYTF. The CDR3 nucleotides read TGCGCCAGCAGCCAAGATACCGCAGGTGCCTATGGCTACACCTTC.

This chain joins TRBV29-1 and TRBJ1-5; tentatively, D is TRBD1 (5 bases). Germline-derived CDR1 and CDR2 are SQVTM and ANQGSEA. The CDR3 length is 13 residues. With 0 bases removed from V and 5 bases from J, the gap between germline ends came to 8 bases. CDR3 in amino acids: CSVEEGRDQPQHF. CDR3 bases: TGCAGCGTTGAAGAGGGCAGGGATCAGCCCCAGCATTTT.

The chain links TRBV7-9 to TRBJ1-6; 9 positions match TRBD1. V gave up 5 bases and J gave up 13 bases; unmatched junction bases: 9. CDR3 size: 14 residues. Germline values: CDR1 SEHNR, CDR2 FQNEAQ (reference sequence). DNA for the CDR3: TGTGCCAGCAGCGGAGGGACAGGGTCTATCCCCCTCCACTTT. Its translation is CASSGGTGSIPLHF.